The present T cell receptor (beta chain) was sequenced within a study of T-cell memory formation after mild COVID-19. Study-wide findings and caveats: The study found balanced CD4/CD8 in clones contracting day 15 to 85 and a CD4+ lean in later expanders.

5'RACE with constant-segment primers built TCRalpha and TCRbeta cDNA libraries with UMIs. MiXCR was run by TCRdb on the 5' RACE reads, yielding one entry per CDR3 protein. The sample consists of about 290,000 distinct CDR3 sequences, over 15% of them appearing once. This clonotype occurred a few times. Antigen unknown. This CDR3 is built from 15 residues. Trimming at V came to 7 bases and at J to 5 bases, leaving 13 bases not matched to a gene. CDR1 and CDR2 from the germline V gene are SQVTM and ANQGSEA. Sequenced material: PBMCs or a T cell subset sorted from them (not recorded which). This chain connects TRBV29-1 to TRBJ1-1; 10 bases are shared with TRBD1. This receptor was taken from a man aged 18 to 35 who had mild COVID-19 (a few samples of this study predate the infection). Cell type and time point are not known. The CDR3 loop reads CSAPPTVDRGTEAFF. The DNA of the CDR3 is TGCAGCGCCCCTCCGACTGTGGACAGGGGGACTGAAGCTTTCTTT.